The table lists the clone carrying this T cell receptor (beta chain) with a count of one. Its antigen is not identified. The CDR3 consists of 17 residues. The data belong to a study of a mutant IDH1 vaccine in newly diagnosed glioma. Study-wide background: Patients underwent eight vaccinations, which took place in weeks 1, 3, 5, 7, 11, 15, 19 and 23. Investigators started vaccination 4-6 weeks after radiotherapy alone, or with temozolomide cycles.

As for time point: week 23, last vaccination. Every single dose of the vaccine, 300 ug of mutant IDH1 20-mer peptide, came with topical imiquimod. TCRdb's copy holds only in-frame clones and misses some; the assay was immunoSEQ multiplex PCR. The sample holds roughly 38,000 clones, around 76% seen once. Sequences were derived from PBMCs, sampled from a glioma patient whose treatment included an IDH1 peptide vaccine. This rearrangement joins TRBV21-1 to TRBJ1-2; the table's D call, TRBD1, was not checked against the DNA. TRBV21-1 is deemed a pseudogene. This TCR was recovered from a woman between 35 and 50 years old with glioma. Some clones in this sample may be carry-over from other donors' samples. The CDR3 here is CASSTLTGTTFRYGYTF. CDR3 nucleotide sequence: TGTGCCAGCAGCACATTAACGGGGACAACCTTCCGCTATGGCTACACCTTC.